This passage covers 18 T cell receptor beta chains from one sample sequenced in a study of T cells in Graves' hyperthyroidism and ophthalmopathy. Researchers took RNA transcripts and amplified the TCR beta CDR3 regions from them. Researchers ran a first-round RT-PCR on the TCR CDR3 using the HTBI primer set. TCRdb independently ran MiXCR on the multiplex PCR reads; one entry per CDR3 protein. The repertoire holds a few hundred thousand distinct CDR3 sequences, with roughly a sixth as singletons. Sequencing used blood. These receptors originate from a woman aged 45 to 65 with Graves' hyperthyroidism.

This clonotype was detected many times. The chain carries TRBV7-2 and TRBJ2-1; the match to TRBD2 covers 12 bases. Unmatched junction bases numbered 10, after V lost 5 bases and J lost 8 bases. Looked up from germline, CDR1 is SGHTA and CDR2 is FQGNSA. The CDR3 runs to 16 residues. The CDR3 DNA reads as TGTGCCAGCAGCCTCCGGACTAGCGGGATGGGACATGAGCAGTTCTTC. Translation gives CASSLRTSGMGHEQFF.

Ten or more counts support this clonotype. The V call is TRBV7-2, the J call TRBJ2-5, with 7 positions matching TRBD2. Germline CDR1 reads SGHTA; CDR2 reads FQGNSA. Unmatched junction bases numbered 11, after V lost 5 bases and J lost 2 bases. The CDR3 has 16 residues. The CDR3 loop is CASSTVLANDQETQYF. CDR3 nucleotides: TGTGCCAGCAGCACAGTACTAGCGAACGATCAAGAGACCCAGTACTTC.

This clonotype was seen ten or more times. The chain uses TRBV27 and TRBJ1-1; 7 positions match TRBD1. This CDR3 is built from 14 residues. Germline assignment: CDR1 MNHEY and CDR2 SMNVEV (reference sequence). V shed 2 bases, J shed 0 bases, and the junction held 0 bases outside the gene matches. CDR3 nucleotides: TGTGCCAGCAGTTTAGGGACAGTGAACACTGAAGCTTTCTTT. It encodes CASSLGTVNTEAFF.

At least ten counts were recorded for this clonotype. This chain links TRBV16 with TRBJ2-7; 9 nucleotides match TRBD2. This CDR3 spans 15 amino acids. CDR1 is KGHSY and CDR2 is FQNENV in the germline V gene. J was trimmed by 1 base and V by 2 bases; bases with no gene match: 3. The CDR3 nucleotides are TGTGCCAGCAGCCAAGGACTAGCGCAATCCTACGAGCAGTACTTC. Its protein is CASSQGLAQSYEQYF.

This clonotype has more than one count but fewer than ten. V usage is TRBV12-3 or TRBV12-4 and J usage is TRBJ2-4, with D possibly TRBD1 on 6 matching bases. Trimming pared 4 bases from V and 0 bases from J, leaving 13 bases between. The CDR3 has 16 residues. In nucleotides, the CDR3 is TGTGCCAGCAGTTCCCGGACAGAACTAGCCAAAAACATTCAGTACTTC. It yields the protein CASSSRTELAKNIQYF.

This sequence joins TRBV6-5 and TRBJ2-2; D might be TRBD2 (5 bases). The germline V gene has CDR1 MNHEY and CDR2 SVGAGI. CDR3 length: 17 residues. V was trimmed by 2 bases and J by 4 bases, leaving 17 bases between them. CDR3 in amino acids: CASSYGVSDSGTGELFF. The CDR3 DNA is TGTGCCAGCAGTTACGGGGTGTCGGACTCTGGCACCGGGGAGCTGTTTTTT.

This clonotype was counted ten times or more. CDR3 residues: CATSRDRTTNYGYTF. The CDR3 DNA is TGTGCCACCAGTAGGGACAGAACCACTAACTATGGCTACACCTTC. The rearrangement links TRBV15 to TRBJ1-2; 7 bases fit TRBD1. Germline-derived CDR1 and CDR2 are LNHNV and YYDKDF (reference sequence). The CDR3 length is 15 residues. Germline trimming cut 6 bases from V and 0 bases from J; bases unmatched to any gene: 7.

The chain joins TRBV11-3 to TRBJ2-4; D is undetermined. The V end lost 5 bases, the J end lost 0 bases, and 5 bases lay between the germline ends. The germline V gene encodes CDR1 SGHNT and CDR2 YENEEA. This CDR3 comprises 13 residues. The CDR3, as DNA: TGTGCCAGCAGCCCAGGAGCCAAAAACATTCAGTACTTC. Translation gives CASSPGAKNIQYF.

The rearrangement joins TRBV7-8 to TRBJ2-3; D is unclear. The ends were cut back, 5 bases at V and 5 bases at J, with 8 bases in the middle. CDR1 is SGHVS and CDR2 is FQNEAQ in the germline V gene. This CDR3 spans 12 amino acids. The CDR3 reads CASSPAQDTQYF. The CDR3 DNA reads TGTGCCAGCAGCCCCGCCCAAGATACGCAGTATTTT.

This clonotype was observed at least ten times. This rearrangement joins TRBV5-1 to TRBJ1-1; D gene uncertain. Per the germline V gene, CDR1 is SGHRS and CDR2 is YFSETQ. The CDR3 runs to 15 residues. V was trimmed by 2 bases and J by 4 bases, leaving 15 bases between them. CDR3 sequence reads: CASSLRRLNGTEAFF. DNA for the CDR3: TGCGCCAGCAGCTTAAGGAGGCTAAATGGCACTGAAGCTTTCTTT.

This clonotype has ten or more counts. The genes are TRBV6-1 and TRBJ2-3; the D is unclear. Per germline, CDR1 MNHNS and CDR2 SASEGT. Deletions cut 5 bases from V and 2 bases from J, with 14 bases between. This CDR3 region has 15 residues. The CDR3 is CASSPEAAYTDTQYF. The DNA of the CDR3 is TGTGCCAGCAGTCCCGAGGCGGCATACACAGATACGCAGTATTTT.

This clonotype was seen repeatedly, ten times or more. Here the CDR3 DNA reads TGTGCCAGCAGCTTTGGTCCCGAACCGATTAATGAGCAGTTCTTC. It translates to CASSFGPEPINEQFF. V is TRBV7-3 and J is TRBJ2-1; D not resolved. Germline lookup yields CDR1 SGHTA and CDR2 FQGTGA. Trimming cost V 3 bases and J 7 bases, with 16 bases left between them. The CDR3 spans 15 residues.

This clonotype has at least ten counts. This chain connects TRBV5-5 to TRBJ2-1, with D uncertain. The V end was cut by 0 bases, the J end by 8 bases, with 9 bases between. CDR3 size: 13 residues. CDR1 and CDR2 from the germline V gene are SGHKS and YYEKEE (reference sequence). This chain's CDR3 is CASSLDSLYEQFF. The CDR3 coding sequence is TGTGCCAGCAGCTTGGACTCGCTATATGAGCAGTTCTTC.

This clonotype has more than one count but fewer than ten. This sequence joins TRBV9 and TRBJ2-1, with TRBD2 as a possible D gene (6 bases). Deletions cut 7 bases from V and 6 bases from J, with 17 bases between. The V gene's germline CDR1 is SGDLS and CDR2 YYNGEE. The CDR3 consists of 14 residues. The CDR3 protein is CASGGIQHLNEQFF. DNA for the CDR3: TGTGCCAGCGGGGGGATCCAGCATCTCAATGAGCAGTTCTTC.

This clonotype has ten or more counts. The genes are TRBV5-1 and TRBJ2-7; D could derive from TRBD1 or TRBD2 (5 bases each). V was pared by 1 base and J by 4 bases, with 12 bases between. From germline, CDR1 is SGHRS and CDR2 YFSETQ. The CDR3 loop spans 14 amino acids. The CDR3 loop is CASSLFGTDYEQYF. As DNA, the CDR3 is TGCGCCAGCAGCTTGTTTGGGACCGATTACGAGCAGTACTTC.

V and J are TRBV19 and TRBJ2-7, with D maybe TRBD2 (6 bases). V was pared by 9 bases and J by 6 bases, with 21 bases between. This CDR3 comprises 14 residues. CDR1 is LNHDA and CDR2 is SQIVND in the germline V gene (reference sequence). The CDR3 is CASRSLGGEREQYF. Written as DNA, the CDR3 is TGTGCCAGCCGTAGCCTGGGAGGCGAACGCGAGCAGTACTTC.

In its sample, this clonotype was seen many times. This chain uses TRBV11-2 with TRBJ1-1; no reliable D call. V shed 8 bases and J shed 4 bases, with 14 bases lying between them. Germline V gives CDR1 SGHAT, CDR2 FQNNGV. CDR3 length equals 13 residues. The CDR3 sequence: CASSFRQSTEAFF. In DNA form, the CDR3 reads TGTGCCAGCTCCTTTAGGCAGTCCACTGAAGCTTTCTTT.

This clonotype showed up many times. V is TRBV12-3 or TRBV12-4 and J is TRBJ1-1, with D hard to call. CDR3 length equals 14 residues. Trimming shortened V by 3 bases and J by 1 base, and 9 bases separated the two germline ends. The CDR3 is CASSFTETNTEAFF. The CDR3 DNA follows: TGTGCCAGCAGTTTTACAGAAACGAACACTGAAGCTTTCTTT.